The text below deals with one T cell receptor beta chain. These data originate in a study of blood T cell repertoires in COVID-19. Study background: The United States, Italy and Spain provided the acute and convalescent COVID-19 samples. T cells, B-cell-depleted T cells, or PBMCs supplied cDNA or gDNA.

Per the study methods: Estimates of nucleated cell counts were drawn from the amplification of reference gene primers. Data came from immunoSEQ multiplex PCR; TCRdb stores just in-frame clones and leaves some out. V and J calls and clone size follow that table, whereas D and trimming were derived from the DNA. The table has around 99,000 clones, roughly 83% seen once. This CDR3 region has 16 residues. V was clipped by 2 bases and J by 1 base, with 12 bases between them. Germline V gene sequence: CDR1 MNHEY, CDR2 SVGEGT. Sequencing was carried out using peripheral blood. The source is a woman aged 55-70 years with acute or convalescent COVID-19. The V and J genes are TRBV6-2 or TRBV6-3 and TRBJ2-1; maybe TRBD2 (5 bases). For the CDR3, the DNA is TGTGCCAGCAGTTACCCGGGGAAGCTGTCCTACAATGAGCAGTTCTTC. Translating gives CASSYPGKLSYNEQFF.